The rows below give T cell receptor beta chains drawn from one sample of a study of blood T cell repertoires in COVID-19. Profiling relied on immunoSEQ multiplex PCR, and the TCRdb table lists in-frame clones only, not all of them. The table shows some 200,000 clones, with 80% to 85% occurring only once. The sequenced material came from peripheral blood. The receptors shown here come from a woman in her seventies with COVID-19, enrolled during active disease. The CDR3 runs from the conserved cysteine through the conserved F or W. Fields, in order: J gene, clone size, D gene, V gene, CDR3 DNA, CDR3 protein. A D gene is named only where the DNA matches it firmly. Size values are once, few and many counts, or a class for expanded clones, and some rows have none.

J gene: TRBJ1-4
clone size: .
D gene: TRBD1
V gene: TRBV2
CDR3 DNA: TGTGCCAGCAGTGAAACGACAGGGAGTAATGAAAAACTGTTTTTT
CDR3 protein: CASSETTGSNEKLFF

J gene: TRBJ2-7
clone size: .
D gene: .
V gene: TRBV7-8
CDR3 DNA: TGTGCCAGCAGCTTCCGGGCGAGGGCGAATTCACACGAGCAGTACTTC
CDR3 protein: CASSFRARANSHEQYF

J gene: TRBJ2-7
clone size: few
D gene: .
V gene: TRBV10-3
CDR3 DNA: TGTGCCATCCGTCTAGTATCAACCTACGAGCAGTACTTC
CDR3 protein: CAIRLVSTYEQYF

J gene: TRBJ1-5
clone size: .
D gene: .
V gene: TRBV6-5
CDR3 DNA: TGTGCCAGCAGTCAGGGCCCCCATCAGCCCCAGCATTTT
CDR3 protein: CASSQGPHQPQHF

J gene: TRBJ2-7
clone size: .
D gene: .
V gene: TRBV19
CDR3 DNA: TGTGCCAGTAGTAGGGGGCGTCCCTCCTACGAGCAGTACTTC
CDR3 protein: CASSRGRPSYEQYF

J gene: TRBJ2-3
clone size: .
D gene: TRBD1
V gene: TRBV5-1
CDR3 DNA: TGCGCCAGCAGCTCTGGACAGGGTGGTGGGTCAGATACGCAGTATTTT
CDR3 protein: CASSSGQGGGSDTQYF

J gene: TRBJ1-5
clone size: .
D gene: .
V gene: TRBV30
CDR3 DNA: TGTGCCTGGAGAGAGGGATGGGGTCAGCCCCAGCATTTT
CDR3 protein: CAWREGWGQPQHF

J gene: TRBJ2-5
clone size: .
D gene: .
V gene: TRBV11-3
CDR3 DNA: TGTGCCAGCAGCTTAGACGCCTCCGGGGGGACCCAGTACTTC
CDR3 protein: CASSLDASGGTQYF

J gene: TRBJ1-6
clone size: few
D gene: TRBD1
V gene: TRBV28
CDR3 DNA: TGTGCCAGCAGTCCTCGGACAGGAAACAATTCACCCCTCCACTTT
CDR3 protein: CASSPRTGNNSPLHF

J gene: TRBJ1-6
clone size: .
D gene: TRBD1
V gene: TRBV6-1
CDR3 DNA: TGTGCCAGCAGTGAAAGATCAGGGGGGAATTCACCCCTCCACTTT
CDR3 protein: CASSERSGGNSPLHF

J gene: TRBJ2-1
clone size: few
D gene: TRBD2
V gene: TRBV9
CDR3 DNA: TGTGCCAGCAGCGCGCTTTCTAGCGGGAGTAGCAATGAGCAGTTCTTC
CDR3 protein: CASSALSSGSSNEQFF

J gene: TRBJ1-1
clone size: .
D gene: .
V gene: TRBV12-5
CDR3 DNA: TGTGCTAGTGGCCCCGGGGGGACTGAAGCTTTCTTT
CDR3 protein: CASGPGGTEAFF

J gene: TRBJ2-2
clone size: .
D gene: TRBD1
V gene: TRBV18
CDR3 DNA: TGTGCCAGCTCACCATACAGGGGCGCGAACACCGGGGAGCTGTTTTTT
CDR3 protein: CASSPYRGANTGELFF

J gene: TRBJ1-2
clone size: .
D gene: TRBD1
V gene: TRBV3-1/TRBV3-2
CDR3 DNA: TGTGCCAGCAGCCAACAAACACAGGGGATCTATGGCTACACCTTC
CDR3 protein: CASSQQTQGIYGYTF

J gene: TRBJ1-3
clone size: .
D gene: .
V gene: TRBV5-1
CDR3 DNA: TGCGCCAGCCGAAAGGACAGTCTTAATCAAAACACCATATATTTT
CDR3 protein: CASRKDSLNQNTIYF

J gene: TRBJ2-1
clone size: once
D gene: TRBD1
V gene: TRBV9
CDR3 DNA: TGTGCCAGCAGCGCCGGGTGGACAGGGTCGGATGAGCAGTTCTTC
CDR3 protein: CASSAGWTGSDEQFF

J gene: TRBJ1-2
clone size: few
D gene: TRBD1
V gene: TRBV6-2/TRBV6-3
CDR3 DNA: TGTGCCAGCAGTTACCCCCCCGGACAGGGTGGGGGCTACACCTTC
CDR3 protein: CASSYPPGQGGGYTF

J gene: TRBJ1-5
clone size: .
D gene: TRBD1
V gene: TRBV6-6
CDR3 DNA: TGTGCCAGCAGGACAGGGCTTCAGCCCCAGCATTTT
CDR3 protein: CASRTGLQPQHF

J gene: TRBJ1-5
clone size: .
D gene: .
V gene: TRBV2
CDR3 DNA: TGTGCCAGCAGTCTACAGGATTTTAGCAATCAGCCCCAGCATTTT
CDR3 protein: CASSLQDFSNQPQHF

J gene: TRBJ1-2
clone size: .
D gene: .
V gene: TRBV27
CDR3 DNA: TGTGCCAGCAGCGTTACAGAGGGCAGCGGCTATGGCTACACCTTC
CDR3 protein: CASSVTEGSGYGYTF

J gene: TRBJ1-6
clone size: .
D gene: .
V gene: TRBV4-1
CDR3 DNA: TGCGCCAGCAGCCAAAACCGACAGAGCTCCTATAATTCACCCCTCCACTTT
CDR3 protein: CASSQNRQSSYNSPLHF

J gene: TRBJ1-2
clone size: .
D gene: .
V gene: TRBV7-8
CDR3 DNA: TGTGCCAGCAGCTTAGGTCAGGACAGAGGCGGGTACACCTTC
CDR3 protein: CASSLGQDRGGYTF

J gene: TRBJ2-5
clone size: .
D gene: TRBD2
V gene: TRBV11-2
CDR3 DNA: TGTGCCAGCAGTCCGGGGGGGACCCAGTACTTC
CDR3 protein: CASSPGGTQYF

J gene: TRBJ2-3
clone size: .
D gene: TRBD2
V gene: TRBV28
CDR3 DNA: TGTGCCAGCAGCACGTCGGTGGGGGGTAGCGGGAAAGTAGATACGCAGTATTTT
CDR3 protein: CASSTSVGGSGKVDTQYF

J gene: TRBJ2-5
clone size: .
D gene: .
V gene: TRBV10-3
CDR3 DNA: TGTGCCATCAGTGACCCGGGGGTCCGGGGGGAGACCCAGTACTTC
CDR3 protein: CAISDPGVRGETQYF

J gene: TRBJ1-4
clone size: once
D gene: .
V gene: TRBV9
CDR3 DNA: TGTGCCAGCAGCGTAGGGGGGCAAGGGGAAAAACTGTTTTTT
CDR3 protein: CASSVGGQGEKLFF

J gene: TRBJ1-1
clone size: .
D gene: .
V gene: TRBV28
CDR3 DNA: TGTGCCAGTTTCACTCGGGGCACTGAAGCTTTCTTT
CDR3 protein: CASFTRGTEAFF

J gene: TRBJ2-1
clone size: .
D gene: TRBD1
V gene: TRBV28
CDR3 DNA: TGTGCCAGCAGTTTAGCGGGACAGGTCTTGTTCTTC
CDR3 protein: CASSLAGQVLFF

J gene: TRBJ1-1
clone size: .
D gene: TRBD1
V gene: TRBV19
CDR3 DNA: TGTGCCAGTAGTATAAGACAGGGGACTGAAGCTTTCTTT
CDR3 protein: CASSIRQGTEAFF

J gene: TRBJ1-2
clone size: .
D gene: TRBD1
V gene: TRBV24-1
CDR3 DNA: TGTGCCACCAGTGATTTGGGACAGGGGGGCGGCTACACCTTC
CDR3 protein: CATSDLGQGGGYTF

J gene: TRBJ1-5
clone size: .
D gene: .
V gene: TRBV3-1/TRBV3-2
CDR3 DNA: TGTGCCAGCAGCCATTCGGGATCGCCCCAGCATTTT
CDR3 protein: CASSHSGSPQHF

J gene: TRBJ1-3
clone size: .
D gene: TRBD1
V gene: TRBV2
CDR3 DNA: TGTGCCAGCAGTGATCCGGGACAGGGATATGGAAACACCATATATTTT
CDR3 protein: CASSDPGQGYGNTIYF

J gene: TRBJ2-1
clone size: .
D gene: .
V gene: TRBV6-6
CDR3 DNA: TGTGCCAGCAGACCCCCGGGGGACGGATTCGATGAGCAGTTCTTC
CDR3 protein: CASRPPGDGFDEQFF

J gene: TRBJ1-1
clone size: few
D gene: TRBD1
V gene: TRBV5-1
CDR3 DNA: TGCGCCAGCAGCCCACGACAGGGGTTGGACACTGAAGCTTTCTTT
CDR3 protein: CASSPRQGLDTEAFF

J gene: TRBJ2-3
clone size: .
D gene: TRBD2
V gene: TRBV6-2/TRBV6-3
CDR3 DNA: TGTGCCAGCAGTTACCGACTAGCGACAGCAGATACGCAGTATTTT
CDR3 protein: CASSYRLATADTQYF

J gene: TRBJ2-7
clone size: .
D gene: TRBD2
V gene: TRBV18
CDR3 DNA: TGTGCCAGCTCACCCTTAGCGGGAGGCCTCTCGACCGAGCAGTACTTC
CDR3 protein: CASSPLAGGLSTEQYF

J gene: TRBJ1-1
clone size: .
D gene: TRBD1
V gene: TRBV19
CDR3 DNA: TGTGCCAGCACTTACAGGGGTCTGGGCACTGAAGCTTTCTTT
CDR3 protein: CASTYRGLGTEAFF

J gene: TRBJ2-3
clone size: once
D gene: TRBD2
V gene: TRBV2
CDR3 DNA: TGTGCCAGCAGTGATGGGGCGGGGGATACAGATACGCAGTATTTT
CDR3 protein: CASSDGAGDTDTQYF

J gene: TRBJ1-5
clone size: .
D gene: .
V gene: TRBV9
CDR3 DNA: TGTGCCAGCGGGAGACCGGATAGCAATCAGCCCCAGCATTTT
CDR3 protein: CASGRPDSNQPQHF

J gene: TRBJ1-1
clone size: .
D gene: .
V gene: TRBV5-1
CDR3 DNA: TGCGCCAGCGGCACCCTGCCCGGGACTGAAGCTTTCTTT
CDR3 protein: CASGTLPGTEAFF

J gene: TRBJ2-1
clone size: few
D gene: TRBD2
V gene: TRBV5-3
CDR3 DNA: TGTGCCAGAACCGGGGAGGGGCAATGCTATGAGCAGTTCTTC
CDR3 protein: CARTGEGQCYEQFF

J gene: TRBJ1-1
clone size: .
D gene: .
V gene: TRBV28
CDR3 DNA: TGTGCCAGCAGTTCCTTGACAAAGGCAGGCTCTGAAGCTTTCTTT
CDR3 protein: CASSSLTKAGSEAFF

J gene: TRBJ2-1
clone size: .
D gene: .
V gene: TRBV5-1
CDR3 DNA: TGCGCCAGCAGCTTCCCCCAACAGGATGAGCAGTTCTTC
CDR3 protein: CASSFPQQDEQFF

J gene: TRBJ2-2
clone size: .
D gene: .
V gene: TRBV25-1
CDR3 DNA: TGTGCCAGCAGACAGGCGAACACCGGGGAGCTGTTTTTT
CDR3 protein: CASRQANTGELFF

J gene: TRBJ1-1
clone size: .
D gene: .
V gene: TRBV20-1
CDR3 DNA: TGCAGTGCTAGAGGACAGCTTGAAGCTTTCTTT
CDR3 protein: CSARGQLEAFF

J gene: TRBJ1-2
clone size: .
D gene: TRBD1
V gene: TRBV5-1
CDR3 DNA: TGCGCCAGCAGCCTGACAGGGGGCAGCTATGGCTACACCTTC
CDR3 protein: CASSLTGGSYGYTF

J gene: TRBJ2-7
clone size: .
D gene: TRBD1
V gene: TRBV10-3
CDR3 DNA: TGTGCCATCAGTGATGGGACAGGGGGGTACGAGCAGTACTTC
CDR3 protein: CAISDGTGGYEQYF

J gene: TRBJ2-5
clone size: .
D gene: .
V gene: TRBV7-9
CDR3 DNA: TGTGCCAGCAGCTTAGCAGGAGCGGAGACCCAGTACTTC
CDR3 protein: CASSLAGAETQYF

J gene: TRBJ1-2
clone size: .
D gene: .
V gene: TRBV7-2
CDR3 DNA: TGTGCCAGCAGCTTAGCCGCGATCGGGGGCTACACCTTC
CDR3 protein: CASSLAAIGGYTF

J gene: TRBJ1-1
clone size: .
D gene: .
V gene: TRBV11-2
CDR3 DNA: TGTGCCAGCTCCTCGGGACTCGCGCTGAACACTGAAGCTTTCTTT
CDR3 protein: CASSSGLALNTEAFF

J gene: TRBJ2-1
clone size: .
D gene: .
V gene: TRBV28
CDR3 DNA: TGTGCCAGCAGACGGAACTACTACAATGAGCAGTTCTTC
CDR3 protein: CASRRNYYNEQFF